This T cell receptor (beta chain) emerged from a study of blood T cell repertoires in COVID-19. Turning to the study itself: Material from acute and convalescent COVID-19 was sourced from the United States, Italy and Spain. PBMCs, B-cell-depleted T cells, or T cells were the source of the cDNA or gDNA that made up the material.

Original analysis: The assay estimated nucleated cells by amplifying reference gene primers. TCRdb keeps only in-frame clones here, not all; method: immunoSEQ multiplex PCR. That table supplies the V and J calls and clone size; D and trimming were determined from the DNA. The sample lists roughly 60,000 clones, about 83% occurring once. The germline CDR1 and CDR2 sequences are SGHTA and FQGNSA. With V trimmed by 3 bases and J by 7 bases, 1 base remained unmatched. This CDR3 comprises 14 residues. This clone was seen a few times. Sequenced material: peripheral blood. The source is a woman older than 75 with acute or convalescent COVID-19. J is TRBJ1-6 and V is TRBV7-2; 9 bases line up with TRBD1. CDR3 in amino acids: CASSFGQGNSPLHF. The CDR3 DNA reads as TGTGCCAGCAGCTTTGGACAGGGGAATTCACCCCTCCACTTT.